The clone carrying this TCR beta chain has a handful of counts. The sample comes from a study of control samples from healthy donors and cancer patients. TCRdb's copy holds only in-frame clones and misses some; the assay was immunoSEQ multiplex PCR. The sample records around 80,000 clones, roughly 86% being singletons. V was clipped by 9 bases and J by 6 bases; unmatched bases: 6. The germline gives CDR1 LNHDA, CDR2 SQIVND (reference sequence). The CDR3 is made up of 13 amino acids. The sample consisted of blood. This sequence originates from a man in his fifties in good health. The rearrangement joins TRBV19 to TRBJ1-1, with 11 bases fitting TRBD1. The CDR3 region is CASAGQGAAEAFF. The CDR3 DNA reads as TGTGCCAGCGCAGGACAGGGGGCCGCTGAAGCTTTCTTT.